Below are 27 T cell receptor beta chains sequenced from a single sample in a study of cytomegalovirus exposure and HLA in healthy donors. Produced via immunoSEQ multiplex PCR; TCRdb's table is partial and in-frame only. This table holds around 150,000 clones, approximately 84% found once. The sample comprised PBMCs. These receptors were obtained from a man aged 25-45 years in good health and CMV-seropositive.

This clone showed up just once. This chain links TRBV5-1 with TRBJ2-1, with 8 nucleotides matching TRBD2. CDR1 SGHRS and CDR2 YFSETQ come from the germline V gene. CDR3 length equals 15 residues. V gave up 2 bases and J gave up 8 bases; unmatched junction bases: 9. The CDR3 DNA is TGCGCCAGCAGCTTTAAACGGGAGGGTAATCATGAGCAGTTCTTC. This encodes CASSFKREGNHEQFF. Full variable domain (outside the CDR3, taken from reference TRBV5-1 and TRBJ2-1): KAGVTQTPRYLIKTRGQQVTLSCSPISGHRSVSWYQQTPGQGLQFLFEYFSETQRNKGNFPGRFSGRQFSNSRSEMNVSTLELGDSALYLCASSFKREGNHEQFFGPGTRLTVL.

CDR3 loop: CASSHSRGSEAFF. CDR3 in DNA: TGCGCCAGCAGCCATTCCAGGGGATCTGAAGCTTTCTTT. The chain couples TRBV4-3 to TRBJ1-1; possibly TRBD1 for D (6 bases). From germline, CDR1 is LGHNA and CDR2 YSLEER. The CDR3 runs to 13 residues. The V and J ends lost 3 bases and 6 bases respectively, with 11 bases between them.

The V and J genes are TRBV10-1 and TRBJ2-1; D gene uncertain. CDR3 length equals 15 residues. The V end was cut by 3 bases, the J end by 7 bases, with 16 bases between. Germline CDR1 and CDR2: WNHNN and SYGVQD (reference sequence). CDR3 amino acids: CASSDSGSPMNEQFF. In DNA form, the CDR3 reads TGCGCCAGCAGTGATTCGGGTAGCCCAATGAATGAGCAGTTCTTC.

CDR3 nucleotide sequence: TGTGCCAGCAGCGGGCGGGAGGAGATCTACAATGAGCAGTTCTTC. This translates into CASSGREEIYNEQFF. The V call is TRBV9, the J call TRBJ2-1; TRBD2 matches 8 bases. V shed 3 bases and J 3 bases; nucleotides not matched to a gene: 5. Germline-derived CDR1 and CDR2 are SGDLS and YYNGEE. The CDR3 loop spans 15 amino acids.

J is TRBJ2-7 and V is TRBV5-1, with D unclear. Per the germline V gene, CDR1 is SGHRS and CDR2 is YFSETQ. The CDR3 totals 16 residues. Trimming shortened V by 0 bases and J by 2 bases, and 15 bases separated the two germline ends. CDR3 in DNA: TGCGCCAGCAGCTTGGTCGATGGTGCTAGAACCTACGAGCAGTACTTC. Encoded protein: CASSLVDGARTYEQYF. Full variable domain (missing parts from reference TRBV5-1 and TRBJ2-7): KAGVTQTPRYLIKTRGQQVTLSCSPISGHRSVSWYQQTPGQGLQFLFEYFSETQRNKGNFPGRFSGRQFSNSRSEMNVSTLELGDSALYLCASSLVDGARTYEQYFGPGTRLTVT.

In this sample, this clone turned up once. The chain combines TRBV9 with TRBJ2-1; possible D gene TRBD1, 5 bases. Per the germline V gene, CDR1 is SGDLS and CDR2 is YYNGEE. The CDR3 is 11 amino acids. V gave up 5 bases and J gave up 13 bases, with 13 bases separating them. The CDR3 sequence is CASSSGLQQFF. In DNA, the CDR3 is TGTGCCAGCAGTTCAGGGTTGCAACAGTTCTTC.

The rearrangement joins TRBV5-6 to TRBJ2-7; possibly TRBD1 for D (6 bases). V lost 2 bases, J lost 0 bases, and 18 bases lay in between. The CDR3 is 17 residues long. Germline-derived CDR1 and CDR2 are SGHDT and YYEEEE. The CDR3 loop reads CASSFGQGSRSSYEQYF. The CDR3 DNA reads as TGTGCCAGCAGCTTTGGGCAGGGGTCGCGGAGCTCCTACGAGCAGTACTTC. Combining the CDR3 with reference TRBV5-6 and TRBJ2-7 gives the whole variable domain DAGVTQSPTHLIKTRGQQVTLRCSPKSGHDTVSWYQQALGQGPQFIFQYYEEEERQRGNFPDRFSGHQFPNYSSELNVNALLLGDSALYLCASSFGQGSRSSYEQYFGPGTRLTVT.

This clone was seen just once. This chain connects TRBV28 to TRBJ1-1; 8 positions match TRBD1. J lost 5 bases, V lost 3 bases, and 5 bases had no gene match. Germline-derived CDR1 and CDR2 are MDHEN and SYDVKM. The CDR3 is 14 amino acids. CDR3 sequence (DNA): TGTGCCAGCAGTTTGACAGGGGAGATGACTGAAGCTTTCTTT. This gives the protein CASSLTGEMTEAFF.

The chain recombines TRBV7-9 with TRBJ1-1, with 10 positions matching TRBD1. V shed 1 base and J 5 bases; nucleotides not matched to a gene: 4. The CDR3 consists of 15 residues. Germline values: CDR1 SEHNR, CDR2 FQNEAQ (reference sequence). In nucleotides, the CDR3 is TGTGCCAGCAGCTTAGAAAGACAGGGGGCGACTGAAGCTTTCTTT. Protein: CASSLERQGATEAFF. Combining the CDR3 with reference TRBV7-9 and TRBJ1-1 gives the whole variable domain DTGVSQNPRHKITKRGQNVTFRCDPISEHNRLYWYRQTLGQGPEFLTYFQNEAQLEKSRLLSDRFSAERPKGSFSTLEIQRTEQGDSAMYLCASSLERQGATEAFFGQGTRLTVV.

This clone was picked up one time. The rearrangement links TRBV7-2 to TRBJ2-5; 10 bases map to TRBD2. CDR1 is SGHTA and CDR2 is FQGNSA in the germline V gene. V was pared by 5 bases and J by 4 bases, with 10 bases of the junction left unmatched. The CDR3 is made up of 16 amino acids. CDR3 nucleotide sequence: TGTGCCAGCAGCATACCTAGCGGGAGCAGTTTAGAGACCCAGTACTTC. Its protein product is CASSIPSGSSLETQYF.

The chain couples TRBV12-5 to TRBJ1-1, with 9 bases matching TRBD1. The trim removed 2 bases at V and 0 bases at J, leaving 1 base unmatched. This CDR3 is 15 amino acids long. In germline, CDR1 is LGHNT, CDR2 FRNRAP. CDR3 sequence: CASGLRTGVNTEAFF. DNA for the CDR3: TGTGCTAGTGGTTTGCGGACAGGGGTGAACACTGAAGCTTTCTTT.

The chain uses TRBV6-5 and TRBJ1-6; 7 nucleotides agree with TRBD1. Germline V gene sequence: CDR1 MNHEY, CDR2 SVGAGI. V gave up 2 bases and J gave up 5 bases; unmatched junction bases: 3. The CDR3 is 15 amino acids. The CDR3 protein is CASSYRDRNNSPLHF. The CDR3, as DNA: TGTGCCAGCAGTTACCGGGACAGAAATAATTCACCCCTCCACTTT.

The chain uses TRBV6-6 and TRBJ1-2; D ambiguous. The CDR3 loop spans 14 amino acids. Germline V gene sequence: CDR1 MNHNY, CDR2 SVGAGI (reference sequence). The germline V and J ends were trimmed by 4 bases and 4 bases, with 13 bases remaining between them. This chain's CDR3 is CASSSTGSGYGYTF. CDR3 coding DNA: TGTGCCAGCAGTTCAACGGGGAGTGGCTATGGCTACACCTTC.

The genes are TRBV5-4 and TRBJ2-5; 14 bases match TRBD2. The CDR3 spans 16 residues. CDR1 and CDR2 (germline): SGHNT, YYREEE (reference sequence). The V and J ends lost 4 bases and 4 bases, in that order; junction bases with no gene match: 6. CDR3 region: CASSQLGLAGAETQYF. In nucleotides, the CDR3 is TGTGCCAGCAGCCAACTGGGACTAGCGGGAGCAGAGACCCAGTACTTC.

This clone has just a few counts. The chain couples TRBV30 to TRBJ1-1; D might be TRBD1 (6 bases). The CDR3 has 14 amino acids. The germline CDR1 and CDR2 sequences are GTSNPN and SVGIG (reference sequence). The germline V and J ends were trimmed by 4 bases and 1 base, with 13 bases remaining between them. The CDR3 loop reads CAWTRGGGNTEAFF. The CDR3, as DNA: TGTGCCTGGACCAGGGGCGGAGGGAACACTGAAGCTTTCTTT.

A few counts support this clone. The chain couples TRBV7-9 to TRBJ2-3; 10 bases match TRBD2. CDR3 size: 17 residues. CDR1 is SEHNR, CDR2 FQNEAQ, per germline (reference sequence). With V trimmed by 2 bases and J by 2 bases, 7 bases remained unmatched. Here the CDR3 DNA reads TGTGCCAGCAGCTTATGGGACAGCGGGAGGGACACAGATACGCAGTATTTT. Its protein product is CASSLWDSGRDTDTQYF.

This chain connects TRBV18 to TRBJ1-1, with D maybe TRBD1 (5 bases). This CDR3 spans 15 amino acids. The V end lost 6 bases, the J end lost 0 bases, and 14 bases lay between the germline ends. Germline lookup yields CDR1 KGHSH and CDR2 LQKENI. The CDR3 is CASSHNDRVNTEAFF. CDR3 nucleotide sequence: TGTGCCAGCTCGCATAACGACAGAGTGAACACTGAAGCTTTCTTT. Filled out from reference TRBV18 and TRBJ1-1, the complete variable domain reads NAGVMQNPRHLVRRRGQEARLRCSPMKGHSHVYWYRQLPEEGLKFMVYLQKENIIDESGMPKERFSAEFPKEGPSILRIQQVVRGDSAAYFCASSHNDRVNTEAFFGQGTRLTVV.

CDR3 in DNA: TGTGCCAGCAGTTTATTAGCTCTACGGTCCTACGAGCAGTACTTC. As protein: CASSLLALRSYEQYF. The chain recombines TRBV28 with TRBJ2-7; D is uncertain. Trimming left V 1 base short and J 1 base short, with 11 bases between. The CDR3 has 15 amino acids. Germline CDR1 reads MDHEN; CDR2 reads SYDVKM. The full variable domain, completed using reference TRBV28 and TRBJ2-7, is DVKVTQSSRYLVKRTGEKVFLECVQDMDHENMFWYRQDPGLGLRLIYFSYDVKMKEKGDIPEGYSVSREKKERFSLILESASTNQTSMYLCASSLLALRSYEQYFGPGTRLTVT.

The chain carries TRBV7-9 and TRBJ2-7, with a possible D match to TRBD2 (5 bases). CDR1 is SEHNR and CDR2 is FQNEAQ in the germline V gene (reference sequence). The CDR3 totals 15 residues. With 1 base removed from V and 0 bases from J, the gap between germline ends came to 10 bases. Here the CDR3 reads CASSLDIGGSYEQYF. The CDR3 coding sequence is TGTGCCAGCAGCTTAGATATCGGAGGCTCCTACGAGCAGTACTTC.

This chain uses TRBV9 with TRBJ1-1; D ambiguous. V was shortened by 3 bases and J by 1 base, with 10 bases between the two germline ends. The germline V gene has CDR1 SGDLS and CDR2 YYNGEE. The CDR3 totals 14 residues. The CDR3 nucleotides are TGTGCCAGCAGCGCAAAGGGAGAGAACACTGAAGCTTTCTTT. This gives the protein CASSAKGENTEAFF.

The gene calls are TRBV9 and TRBJ2-4; TRBD2 might be the D (5 bases). The CDR3 is made up of 14 amino acids. V lost 4 bases, J lost 0 bases, and 8 bases lay in between. Germline values: CDR1 SGDLS, CDR2 YYNGEE. CDR3 sequence reads: CASSPSPAKNIQYF. The DNA of the CDR3 is TGTGCCAGCAGCCCTAGCCCAGCCAAAAACATTCAGTACTTC.

The chain employs TRBV7-2 and TRBJ2-5, with D tentatively TRBD2 (6 bases). V gave up 4 bases and J gave up 10 bases, with 10 bases separating them. The germline gives CDR1 SGHTA, CDR2 FQGNSA. The CDR3 extends over 11 amino acids. CDR3 protein: CASSSSGDQYF. As DNA, the CDR3 is TGTGCCAGCAGCTCCTCGGGGGACCAGTACTTC. The full variable domain, with the rest looked up from reference TRBV7-2 and TRBJ2-5, is GAGVSQSPSNKVTEKGKDVELRCDPISGHTALYWYRQSLGQGLEFLIYFQGNSAPDKSGLPSDRFSAERTGGSVSTLTIQRTQQEDSAVYLCASSSSGDQYFGPGTRLLVL.

V usage is TRBV6-6 and J usage is TRBJ1-2; 10 nucleotides match TRBD1. Germline V gene lookup returns CDR1 MNHNY and CDR2 SVGAGI (reference sequence). V shed 5 bases, J shed 6 bases, and the junction held 9 bases outside the gene matches. The CDR3 runs 15 residues. The DNA of the CDR3 is TGTGCCAGCAGTCCACAGCCGGGACAGGGGAATGGCTACACCTTC. Encoded protein: CASSPQPGQGNGYTF.

The V gene is TRBV11-1, the J gene TRBJ2-7, with 8 bases lining up with TRBD1. CDR3 length: 15 residues. CDR1 is SGHAT and CDR2 is FQDESV in the germline V gene (reference sequence). Trimming at V came to 1 base and at J to 2 bases, leaving 4 bases not matched to a gene. The CDR3 region is CASSLEGTGPYEQYF. The CDR3 nucleotides read TGTGCCAGCAGCTTAGAAGGGACAGGACCCTACGAGCAGTACTTC.

This rearrangement joins TRBV10-3 to TRBJ2-7, with 12 positions matching TRBD2. The CDR3 is 12 residues long. CDR1 and CDR2 from the germline V gene are ENHRY and SYGVKD. The junction had 1 base not matched to a gene; V was cut back by 7 bases and J by 6 bases. The CDR3 sequence: CAIKGLAGEQYF. The CDR3 DNA is TGTGCCATCAAGGGACTAGCGGGCGAGCAGTACTTC.

The rearrangement joins TRBV7-9 to TRBJ1-2; the match to TRBD1 covers 8 bases. Trimming removed 5 bases from V and 2 bases from J; junction bases left unmatched: 13. CDR3 length: 17 residues. Germline V CDR1 and CDR2: SEHNR, FQNEAQ (reference sequence). CDR3 DNA: TGTGCCAGCAGCCAGGGGGCAGGGGGCATGCTAAACTATGGCTACACCTTC. Amino acid sequence: CASSQGAGGMLNYGYTF.

The chain employs TRBV7-2 and TRBJ2-5, with 8 bases fitting TRBD2. The CDR3 runs 15 residues. V was pared by 1 base and J by 4 bases, with 5 bases of the junction left unmatched. Germline lookup yields CDR1 SGHTA and CDR2 FQGNSA. CDR3 DNA: TGTGCCAGCAGCTTAGAGCACCGGGGGGGAGAGACCCAGTACTTC. Its protein is CASSLEHRGGETQYF.